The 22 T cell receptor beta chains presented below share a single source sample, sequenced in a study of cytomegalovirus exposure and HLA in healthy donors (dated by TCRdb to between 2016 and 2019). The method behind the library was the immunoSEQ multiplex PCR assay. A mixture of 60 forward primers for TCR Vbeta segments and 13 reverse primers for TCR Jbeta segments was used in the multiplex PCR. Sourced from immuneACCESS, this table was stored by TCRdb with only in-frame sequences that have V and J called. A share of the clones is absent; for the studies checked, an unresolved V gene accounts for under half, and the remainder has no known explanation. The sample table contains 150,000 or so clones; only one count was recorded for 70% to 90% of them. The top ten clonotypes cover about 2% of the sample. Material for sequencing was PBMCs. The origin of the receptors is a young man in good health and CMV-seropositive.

CDR3 DNA sequence: TGTGCCAGCAGTTTCTCAGGGGATATCGGTGAGACCCAGTACTTC. Translating it yields CASSFSGDIGETQYF. This chain connects TRBV6-5 to TRBJ2-5; tentative D call: TRBD1 (6 bases). The length of the CDR3 is 15 residues. V was clipped by 4 bases and J by 5 bases, with 17 bases between them. Per germline, CDR1 MNHEY and CDR2 SVGAGI.

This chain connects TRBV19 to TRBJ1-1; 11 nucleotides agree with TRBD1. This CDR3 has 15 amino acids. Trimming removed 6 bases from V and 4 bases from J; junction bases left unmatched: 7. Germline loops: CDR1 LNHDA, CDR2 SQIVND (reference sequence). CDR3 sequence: CASRGTGGGLTEAFF. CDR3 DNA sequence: TGTGCCAGTAGGGGGACAGGGGGAGGGCTCACTGAAGCTTTCTTT.

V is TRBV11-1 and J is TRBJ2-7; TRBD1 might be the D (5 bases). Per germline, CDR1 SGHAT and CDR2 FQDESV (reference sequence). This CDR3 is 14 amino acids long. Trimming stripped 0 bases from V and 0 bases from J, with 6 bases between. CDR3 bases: TGTGCCAGCAGCTTAGCAGGGGCCTCCTACGAGCAGTACTTC. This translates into CASSLAGASYEQYF.

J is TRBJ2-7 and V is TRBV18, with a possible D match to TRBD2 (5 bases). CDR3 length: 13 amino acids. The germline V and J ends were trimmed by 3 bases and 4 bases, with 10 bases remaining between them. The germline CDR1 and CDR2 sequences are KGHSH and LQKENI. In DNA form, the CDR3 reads TGTGCCAGCTCACCTCAGACGGGGTACGAGCAGTACTTC. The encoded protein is CASSPQTGYEQYF.

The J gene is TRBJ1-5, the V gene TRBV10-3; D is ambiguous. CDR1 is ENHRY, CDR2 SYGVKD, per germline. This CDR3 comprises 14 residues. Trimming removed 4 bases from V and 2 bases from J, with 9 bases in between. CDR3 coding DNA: TGTGCCATCAGTGGTGAGCCCCGCAATCAGCCCCAGCATTTT. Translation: CAISGEPRNQPQHF.

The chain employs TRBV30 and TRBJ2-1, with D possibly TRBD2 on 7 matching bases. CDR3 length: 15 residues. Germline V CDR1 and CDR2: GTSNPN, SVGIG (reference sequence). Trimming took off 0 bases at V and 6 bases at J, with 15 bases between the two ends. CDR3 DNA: TGTGCCTGGAGTGTTGGAGGGGGGGGTTTCAATGAGCAGTTCTTC. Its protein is CAWSVGGGGFNEQFF.

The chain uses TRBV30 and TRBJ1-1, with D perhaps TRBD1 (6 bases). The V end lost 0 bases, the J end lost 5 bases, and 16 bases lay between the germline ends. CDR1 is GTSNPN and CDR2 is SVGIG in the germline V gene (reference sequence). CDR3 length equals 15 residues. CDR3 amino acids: CAWSVQGRGVTEAFF. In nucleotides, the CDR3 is TGTGCCTGGAGTGTACAGGGCCGGGGGGTAACTGAAGCTTTCTTT.

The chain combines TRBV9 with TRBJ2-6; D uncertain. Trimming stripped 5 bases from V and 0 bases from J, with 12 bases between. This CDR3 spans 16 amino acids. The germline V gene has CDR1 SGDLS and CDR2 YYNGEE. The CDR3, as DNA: TGTGCCAGCAGTGGTCCGCGCACCTCTGGGGCCAACGTCCTGACTTTC. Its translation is CASSGPRTSGANVLTF.

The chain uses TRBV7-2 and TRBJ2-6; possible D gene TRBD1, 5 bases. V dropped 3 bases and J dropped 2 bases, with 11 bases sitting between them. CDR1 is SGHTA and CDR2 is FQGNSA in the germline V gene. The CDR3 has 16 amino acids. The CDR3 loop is CASSFQGLAGANVLTF. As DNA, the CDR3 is TGTGCCAGCAGCTTTCAGGGATTGGCTGGGGCCAACGTCCTGACTTTC.

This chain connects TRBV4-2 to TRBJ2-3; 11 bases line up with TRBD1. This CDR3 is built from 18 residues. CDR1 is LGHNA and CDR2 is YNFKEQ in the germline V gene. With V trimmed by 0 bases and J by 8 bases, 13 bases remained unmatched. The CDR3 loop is CASSQDGDAGTGGSTQYF. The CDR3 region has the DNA TGTGCCAGCAGCCAAGATGGAGACGCCGGGACAGGGGGAAGTACGCAGTATTTT.

The CDR3 DNA follows: TGTGCCAGCAGCTTAGAGGCAGCGGGCGAGCAGTACTTC. Protein: CASSLEAAGEQYF. The rearrangement joins TRBV11-3 to TRBJ2-7; D is possibly TRBD2 (6 bases). The CDR3 contains 13 residues. Germline-derived CDR1 and CDR2 are SGHNT and YENEEA. V dropped 0 bases and J dropped 6 bases, with 9 bases sitting between them.

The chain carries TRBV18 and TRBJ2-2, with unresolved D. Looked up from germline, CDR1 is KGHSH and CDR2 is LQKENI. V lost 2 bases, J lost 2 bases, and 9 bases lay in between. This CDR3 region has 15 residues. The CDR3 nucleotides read TGTGCCAGCTCACCAGGGCAGACAAACACCGGGGAGCTGTTTTTT. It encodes CASSPGQTNTGELFF.

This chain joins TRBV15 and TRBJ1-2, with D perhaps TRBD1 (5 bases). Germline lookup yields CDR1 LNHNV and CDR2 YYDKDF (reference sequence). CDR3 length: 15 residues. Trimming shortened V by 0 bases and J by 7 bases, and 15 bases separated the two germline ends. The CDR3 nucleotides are TGTGCCACCAGCAGAGATGACGCAGGGTATAGTGGCTACACCTTC. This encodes CATSRDDAGYSGYTF.

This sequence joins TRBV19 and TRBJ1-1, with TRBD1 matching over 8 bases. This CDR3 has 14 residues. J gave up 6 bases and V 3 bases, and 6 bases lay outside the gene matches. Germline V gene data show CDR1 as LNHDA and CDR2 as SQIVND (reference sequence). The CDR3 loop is CASSIQGAVAEAFF. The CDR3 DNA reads TGTGCCAGTAGTATTCAGGGGGCTGTCGCTGAAGCTTTCTTT.

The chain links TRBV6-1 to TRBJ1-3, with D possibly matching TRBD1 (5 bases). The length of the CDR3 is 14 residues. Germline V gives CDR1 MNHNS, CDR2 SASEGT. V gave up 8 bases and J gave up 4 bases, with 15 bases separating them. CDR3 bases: TGTGCCAGCTTGGGGCCAATTTCGGGAAACACCATATATTTT. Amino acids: CASLGPISGNTIYF.

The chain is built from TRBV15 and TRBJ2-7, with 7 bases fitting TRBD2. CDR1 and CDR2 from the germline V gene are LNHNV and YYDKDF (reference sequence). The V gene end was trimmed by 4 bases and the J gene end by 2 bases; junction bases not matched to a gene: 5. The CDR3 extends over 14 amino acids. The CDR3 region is CATSTGTTTYEQYF. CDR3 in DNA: TGTGCCACCAGCACAGGGACTACGACCTACGAGCAGTACTTC.

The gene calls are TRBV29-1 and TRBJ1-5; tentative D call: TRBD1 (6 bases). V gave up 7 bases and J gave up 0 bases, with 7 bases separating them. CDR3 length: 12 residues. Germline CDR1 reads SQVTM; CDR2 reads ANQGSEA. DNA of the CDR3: TGCAGCGCACAGGGTAGCAATCAGCCCCAGCATTTT. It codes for CSAQGSNQPQHF.

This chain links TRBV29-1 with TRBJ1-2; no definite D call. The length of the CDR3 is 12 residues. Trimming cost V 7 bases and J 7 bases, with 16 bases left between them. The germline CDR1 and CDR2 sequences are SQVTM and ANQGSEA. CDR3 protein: CSADAGPSGYTF. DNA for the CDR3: TGCAGCGCCGATGCGGGTCCATCTGGCTACACCTTC.

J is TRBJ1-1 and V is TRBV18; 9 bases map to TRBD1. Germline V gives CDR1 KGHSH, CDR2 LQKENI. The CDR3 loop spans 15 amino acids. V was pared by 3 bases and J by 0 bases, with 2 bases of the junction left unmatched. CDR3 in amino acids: CASSPGTGLNTEAFF. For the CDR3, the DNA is TGTGCCAGCTCACCTGGGACAGGGCTGAACACTGAAGCTTTCTTT. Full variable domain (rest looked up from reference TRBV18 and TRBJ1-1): NAGVMQNPRHLVRRRGQEARLRCSPMKGHSHVYWYRQLPEEGLKFMVYLQKENIIDESGMPKERFSAEFPKEGPSILRIQQVVRGDSAAYFCASSPGTGLNTEAFFGQGTRLTVV.

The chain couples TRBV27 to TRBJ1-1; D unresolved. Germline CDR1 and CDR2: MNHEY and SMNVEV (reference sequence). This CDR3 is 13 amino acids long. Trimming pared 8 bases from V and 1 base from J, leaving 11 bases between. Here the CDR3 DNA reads TGTGCCAGCCGTAATGCGGGGAACACTGAAGCTTTCTTT. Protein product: CASRNAGNTEAFF.

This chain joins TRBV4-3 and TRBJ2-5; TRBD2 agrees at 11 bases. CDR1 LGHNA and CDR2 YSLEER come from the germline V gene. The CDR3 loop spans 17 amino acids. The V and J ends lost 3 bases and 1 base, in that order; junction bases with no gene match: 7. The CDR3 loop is CASSHDASGGPQETQYF. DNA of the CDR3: TGCGCCAGCAGCCATGACGCTAGCGGGGGGCCCCAAGAGACCCAGTACTTC.

The CDR3 DNA sequence: TGTGCCAGCAGCTTAGTGCCAGCGGGGGCAGCTGGCGAGCAGTACTTC. This sequence encodes CASSLVPAGAAGEQYF. This chain joins TRBV7-8 and TRBJ2-7; the match to TRBD2 covers 8 bases. There are 16 residues in the CDR3. Trimming took 1 base from V and 6 from J; bases not matched to a gene: 11. Germline V gene sequence: CDR1 SGHVS, CDR2 FQNEAQ. The whole variable domain, remainder taken from reference TRBV7-8 and TRBJ2-7, is GAGVSQSPRYKVAKRGQDVALRCDPISGHVSLFWYQQALGQGPEFLTYFQNEAQLDKSGLPSDRFFAERPEGSVSTLKIQRTQQEDSAVYLCASSLVPAGAAGEQYFGPGTRLTVT.